These T cell receptor beta chains were read from a single sample in a study of CD8 T cells in Susac syndrome. TCRdb called the immunoSEQ multiplex PCR reads again in MiXCR, with one record for every CDR3 protein. The data contain about 130,000 distinct CDR3 sequences, about 95% of them seen just once; the ten biggest clones take up over 0.07%. The sequenced sample consisted of CD4+ T cells from PBMCs. Receptor source: a human donor in good health. CDR3s include the opening cysteine and the closing phenylalanine or tryptophan. The D gene is left open where the match is weak. Not all rows give a size; the values are once, few, many and, for expanded clones, a class.

j_call,v_call,clone_size,d_call,cdr3_nt,cdr3_aa
TRBJ2-3,TRBV20-1,.,TRBD1,TGCAGTGCTAGAGGGACAGGGAGCACAGATACGCAGTATTTT,CSARGTGSTDTQYF
TRBJ2-1,TRBV2,.,TRBD2,TGTGCCAGCAGCCAAGGGTGGGACTATTTCAATGAGCAGTTCTTC,CASSQGWDYFNEQFF
TRBJ2-7,TRBV6-2/TRBV6-3,.,TRBD1,TGTGCCAGCAGGAAGGACAGGGTGTCCTACGAGCAGTACTTC,CASRKDRVSYEQYF
TRBJ1-2,TRBV20-1,.,TRBD1,TGCAGTGCTAGAGGCGGGACAGGAGCTGGCTACACCTTC,CSARGGTGAGYTF
TRBJ1-5,TRBV6-5,.,TRBD1,TGTGCCAGCAGTTACCGGGGACAGAAAAATAGCAATCAGCCCCAGCATTTT,CASSYRGQKNSNQPQHF
TRBJ1-4,TRBV20-1,once,.,TGCAGTGCTAGTCGTGGACAGTCTGACTTAGGAAAACTGTTTTTT,CSASRGQSDLGKLFF
TRBJ2-3,TRBV5-1,.,TRBD2,TGCGCCAGCAGCTCGGGACTAGCAACGCGGGGAGATACGCAGTATTTT,CASSSGLATRGDTQYF
TRBJ1-5,TRBV30,.,.,TGTGCCTGGCAGGGGAACCGGAATCAGCCCCAGCATTTT,CAWQGNRNQPQHF
TRBJ2-7,TRBV7-2,.,.,TGTGCCAGCAGCTTAGAGCAGGGCCGATACCTCTACGAGCAGTACTTC,CASSLEQGRYLYEQYF
TRBJ2-5,TRBV12-3/TRBV12-4,.,TRBD2,TGTGCCAGCAGTTTAGAGGGAGCGGGAGGGGAGACCCAGTACTTC,CASSLEGAGGETQYF
TRBJ1-2,TRBV29-1,once,.,TGCAGCGTTGGTGGAGGGTGGGACTATGGCTACACCTTC,CSVGGGWDYGYTF
TRBJ2-7,TRBV14,.,.,TGTGCCAGCAGCGCGGACATTCCCTACGAGCAGTACTTC,CASSADIPYEQYF
TRBJ2-7,TRBV7-2,.,.,TGTGCCAGCAGCTTACCCGAAGGCTCCTACGAGCAGTACTTC,CASSLPEGSYEQYF
TRBJ2-7,TRBV7-2,.,.,TGTGCCAGCAGCTTAGGTCAAGCGTACTCCTACGAGCAGTACTTC,CASSLGQAYSYEQYF
TRBJ1-1,TRBV18,.,TRBD1,TGTGCCAGCTCGCAGACAGGGCGAACTGAAGCTTTCTTT,CASSQTGRTEAFF
TRBJ1-5,TRBV20-1,once,.,TGCAGTGCTACCCCCAGGGTCTTGGGCAATCAGCCCCAGCATTTT,CSATPRVLGNQPQHF
TRBJ2-7,TRBV4-3,.,TRBD2,TGCGCCAGCAGCCAGGGGGAGGGATCCCAAGGCCCCTACGAGCAGTACTTC,CASSQGEGSQGPYEQYF
TRBJ2-7,TRBV5-6,few,.,TGTGCCAGCAGCTTGGCGACTTACGAGCAGTACTTC,CASSLATYEQYF
TRBJ1-5,TRBV18,.,TRBD1,TGTGCCAGCTCACCATCGGGACAGGGGCCTACTAGCAATCAGCCCCAGCATTTT,CASSPSGQGPTSNQPQHF
TRBJ2-3,TRBV7-2,.,TRBD2,TGTGCCAGCAGCTTAAGTCTAGCGGGAGTTCTAACAGATACGCAGTATTTT,CASSLSLAGVLTDTQYF
TRBJ1-1,TRBV29-1,once,.,TGCAGCGTTGACGGGGGGCGAGGGTACACTGAAGCTTTCTTT,CSVDGGRGYTEAFF
TRBJ2-3,TRBV7-2,.,.,TGTGCCAGCTCGGAGGGACTGATGACAGATACGCAGTATTTT,CASSEGLMTDTQYF
TRBJ2-4,TRBV16,once,TRBD1,TGTGCCAGCAGCCAAGTAGGGACAGGGTCGGTCAAAAACATTCAGTACTTC,CASSQVGTGSVKNIQYF
TRBJ1-1,TRBV10-1,.,.,TGCGCCAGCAGTGATGGTGAAGCTTTCTTT,CASSDGEAFF
TRBJ2-2,TRBV5-1,once,.,TGCGCCAGCAGCTTGGGGTATGGCGGGGAGCTGTTTTTT,CASSLGYGGELFF
TRBJ2-1,TRBV2,.,.,TGTGCCAGCAGTGATTTGCAGCGGCGGCAGTTCTTC,CASSDLQRRQFF
TRBJ2-5,TRBV30,once,.,TGTGCCTGGAGCCGTGGACAGTTTGGGCAAGAGACCCAGTACTTC,CAWSRGQFGQETQYF
TRBJ2-7,TRBV19,few,TRBD2,TGTGCCAGTAGTGCTAGCGGCCGTAGCTCCTACGAGCAGTACTTC,CASSASGRSSYEQYF
TRBJ2-1,TRBV5-1,.,.,TGCGCCAGCAGCTTGGCCGAGCGGGTATACAATGAGCAGTTCTTC,CASSLAERVYNEQFF
TRBJ2-3,TRBV5-1,.,.,TGCGCCAGCAGCTTGGATCAGGACACAGATACGCAGTATTTT,CASSLDQDTDTQYF
TRBJ1-2,TRBV3-1,.,.,TGTGCCAGCAGCCAAGATCTGGACAGCTATGGCTACACCTTC,CASSQDLDSYGYTF
TRBJ2-7,TRBV12-3/TRBV12-4,.,.,TGTGCCAGCAAACGGGACCAAGACTACGAGCAGTACTTC,CASKRDQDYEQYF
TRBJ1-1,TRBV29-1,.,TRBD1,TGCAGCGTTGTCCGGCGGGACAGGGGATTCACTGAAGCTTTCTTT,CSVVRRDRGFTEAFF
TRBJ1-2,TRBV12-3/TRBV12-4,.,.,TGTGCCAGCAGCCCCAGGAGACACTATGGCTACACCTTC,CASSPRRHYGYTF
TRBJ2-1,TRBV3-1,.,TRBD1,TGTGCCAGCAGCCATGGGACAGGGTACAATGAGCAGTTCTTC,CASSHGTGYNEQFF
TRBJ2-7,TRBV4-3,.,TRBD1,TGCGCCAGCAGCCAAGATCCCGGGACAGGGGGGCGCGAGCAGTACTTC,CASSQDPGTGGREQYF
TRBJ2-3,TRBV29-1,.,TRBD1,TGCAGCGTTGGACCCCCGGACAGGGGAAGGACAGATACGCAGTATTTT,CSVGPPDRGRTDTQYF
TRBJ2-7,TRBV27,.,.,TGTGCCAGCAGTTTTGCCCTCCCCTACGAGCAGTACTTC,CASSFALPYEQYF
TRBJ2-1,TRBV7-9,.,.,TGTGCCAGCAGCTCACAACTAGTGGAGACCTACAATGAGCAGTTCTTC,CASSSQLVETYNEQFF
TRBJ2-1,TRBV5-6,.,.,TGTGCCAGCAACTATATTGGGAATGAGCAGTTCTTC,CASNYIGNEQFF
TRBJ2-7,TRBV29-1,.,.,TGCAGCGTTGCAGGAAGCCGTAGGGGTGAGCAGTACTTC,CSVAGSRRGEQYF
TRBJ2-2,TRBV18,.,.,TGTGCCAGCTCACCAGAGAGCAGGATTATCAACACCGGGGAGCTGTTTTTT,CASSPESRIINTGELFF
TRBJ2-5,TRBV2,once,.,TGTGCCAGCAGTGAATCGGGTGGTGAGGAGACCCAGTACTTC,CASSESGGEETQYF
TRBJ2-1,TRBV7-2,.,TRBD2,TGTGCCAGCAGCTTATCTCTAGCGGGCGATGAGCAGTTCTTC,CASSLSLAGDEQFF
TRBJ2-2,TRBV6-5,.,.,TGTGCCAGCAGCCTCGGGACACCGAACACCGGGGAGCTGTTTTTT,CASSLGTPNTGELFF